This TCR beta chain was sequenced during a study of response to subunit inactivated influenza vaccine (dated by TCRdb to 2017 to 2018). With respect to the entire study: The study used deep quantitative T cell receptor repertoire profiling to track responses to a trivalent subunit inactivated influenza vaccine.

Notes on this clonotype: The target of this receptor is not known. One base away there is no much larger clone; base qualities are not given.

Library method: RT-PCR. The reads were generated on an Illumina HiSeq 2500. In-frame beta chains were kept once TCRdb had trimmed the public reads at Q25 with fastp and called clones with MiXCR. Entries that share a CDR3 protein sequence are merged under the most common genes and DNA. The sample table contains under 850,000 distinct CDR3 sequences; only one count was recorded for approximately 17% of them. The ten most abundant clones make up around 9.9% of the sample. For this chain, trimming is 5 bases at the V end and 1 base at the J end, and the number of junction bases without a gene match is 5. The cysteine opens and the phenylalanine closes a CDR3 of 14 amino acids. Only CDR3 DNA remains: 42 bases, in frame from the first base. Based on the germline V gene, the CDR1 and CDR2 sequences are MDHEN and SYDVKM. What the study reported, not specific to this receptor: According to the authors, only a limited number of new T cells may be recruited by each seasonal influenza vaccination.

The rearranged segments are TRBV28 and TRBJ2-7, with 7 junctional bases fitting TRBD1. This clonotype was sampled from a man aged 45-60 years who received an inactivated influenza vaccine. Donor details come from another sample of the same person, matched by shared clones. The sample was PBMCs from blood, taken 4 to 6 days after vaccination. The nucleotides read TGTGCCAGCAGTGGCAGGGGGTTTTCCTACGAGCAGTACTTC. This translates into CASSGRGFSYEQYF.